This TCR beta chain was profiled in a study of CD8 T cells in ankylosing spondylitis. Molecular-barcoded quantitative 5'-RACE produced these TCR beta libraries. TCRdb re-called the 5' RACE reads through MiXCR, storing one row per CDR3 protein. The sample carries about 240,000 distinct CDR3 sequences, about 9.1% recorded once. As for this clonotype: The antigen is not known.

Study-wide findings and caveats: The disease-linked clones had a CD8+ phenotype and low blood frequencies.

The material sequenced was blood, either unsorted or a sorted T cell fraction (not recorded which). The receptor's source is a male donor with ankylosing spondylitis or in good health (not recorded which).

The CDR3 region is CASSPDGGLNTEAFF. For the CDR3, the DNA is TGTGCCAGCAGCCCCGACGGGGGGCTTAACACTGAAGCTTTCTTT. The rearrangement links TRBV7-3 to TRBJ1-1, with D perhaps matching TRBD1 (6 bases). Trimming took off 5 bases at V and 2 bases at J, with 15 bases between the two ends. Germline-derived CDR1 and CDR2 are SGHTA and FQGTGA. The CDR3 is 15 residues long. The whole variable domain, filled in from reference TRBV7-3 and TRBJ1-1, reads GAGVSQTPSNKVTEKGKYVELRCDPISGHTALYWYRQSLGQGPEFLIYFQGTGAADDSGLPNDRFFAVRPEGSVSTLKIQRTERGDSAVYLCASSPDGGLNTEAFFGQGTRLTVV.